The 4 T cell receptor beta chains presented below share a single source sample, sequenced in a study of blood T cell repertoires in COVID-19. The repertoire was sequenced with immunoSEQ multiplex PCR; TCRdb's copy has only in-frame clones and lacks some. The sample contains some 390,000 clones, more than 75% of which appear only once. The sequencing sample was made of peripheral blood. The receptor set was obtained from a human donor in a cohort sampled during active COVID-19.

The chain is built from TRBV7-9 and TRBJ1-1; maybe TRBD1 (6 bases). CDR1 and CDR2 from the germline V gene are SEHNR and FQNEAQ (reference sequence). The ends were cut back, 2 bases at V and 7 bases at J, with 14 bases in the middle. CDR3 length equals 14 residues. CDR3 sequence (DNA): TGTGCCAGCAGCTTAACATCCCAGGGGCTTGAAGCTTTCTTT. Its translation: CASSLTSQGLEAFF.

The V call is TRBV30, the J call TRBJ2-6, with D unresolved. The CDR3 runs to 13 residues. The ends were cut back, 2 bases at V and 0 bases at J, with 2 bases in the middle. The V gene's germline CDR1 is GTSNPN and CDR2 SVGIG (reference sequence). The CDR3 reads CAWSYSGANVLTF. The CDR3 DNA is TGTGCCTGGAGTTACTCTGGGGCCAACGTCCTGACTTTC.

V usage is TRBV7-2 and J usage is TRBJ2-3; a weak D match, TRBD2 (6 bases). Trimming removed 3 bases from V and 4 bases from J, with 11 bases in between. CDR3 length: 14 amino acids. Per the germline V gene, CDR1 is SGHTA and CDR2 is FQGNSA. CDR3 bases: TGTGCCAGCAGCTTTAGGGGAGGCCCAGATACGCAGTATTTT. Its protein product is CASSFRGGPDTQYF.

The V call is TRBV2, the J call TRBJ2-3; the match to TRBD1 covers 7 bases. The length of the CDR3 is 15 residues. Trimming removed 4 bases from V and 3 bases from J; junction bases left unmatched: 7. The V gene's germline CDR1 is SNHLY and CDR2 FYNNEI. The CDR3 region is CASSVWAGGTDTQYF. The DNA for the CDR3 is TGTGCCAGCAGTGTTTGGGCAGGGGGTACAGATACGCAGTATTTT.